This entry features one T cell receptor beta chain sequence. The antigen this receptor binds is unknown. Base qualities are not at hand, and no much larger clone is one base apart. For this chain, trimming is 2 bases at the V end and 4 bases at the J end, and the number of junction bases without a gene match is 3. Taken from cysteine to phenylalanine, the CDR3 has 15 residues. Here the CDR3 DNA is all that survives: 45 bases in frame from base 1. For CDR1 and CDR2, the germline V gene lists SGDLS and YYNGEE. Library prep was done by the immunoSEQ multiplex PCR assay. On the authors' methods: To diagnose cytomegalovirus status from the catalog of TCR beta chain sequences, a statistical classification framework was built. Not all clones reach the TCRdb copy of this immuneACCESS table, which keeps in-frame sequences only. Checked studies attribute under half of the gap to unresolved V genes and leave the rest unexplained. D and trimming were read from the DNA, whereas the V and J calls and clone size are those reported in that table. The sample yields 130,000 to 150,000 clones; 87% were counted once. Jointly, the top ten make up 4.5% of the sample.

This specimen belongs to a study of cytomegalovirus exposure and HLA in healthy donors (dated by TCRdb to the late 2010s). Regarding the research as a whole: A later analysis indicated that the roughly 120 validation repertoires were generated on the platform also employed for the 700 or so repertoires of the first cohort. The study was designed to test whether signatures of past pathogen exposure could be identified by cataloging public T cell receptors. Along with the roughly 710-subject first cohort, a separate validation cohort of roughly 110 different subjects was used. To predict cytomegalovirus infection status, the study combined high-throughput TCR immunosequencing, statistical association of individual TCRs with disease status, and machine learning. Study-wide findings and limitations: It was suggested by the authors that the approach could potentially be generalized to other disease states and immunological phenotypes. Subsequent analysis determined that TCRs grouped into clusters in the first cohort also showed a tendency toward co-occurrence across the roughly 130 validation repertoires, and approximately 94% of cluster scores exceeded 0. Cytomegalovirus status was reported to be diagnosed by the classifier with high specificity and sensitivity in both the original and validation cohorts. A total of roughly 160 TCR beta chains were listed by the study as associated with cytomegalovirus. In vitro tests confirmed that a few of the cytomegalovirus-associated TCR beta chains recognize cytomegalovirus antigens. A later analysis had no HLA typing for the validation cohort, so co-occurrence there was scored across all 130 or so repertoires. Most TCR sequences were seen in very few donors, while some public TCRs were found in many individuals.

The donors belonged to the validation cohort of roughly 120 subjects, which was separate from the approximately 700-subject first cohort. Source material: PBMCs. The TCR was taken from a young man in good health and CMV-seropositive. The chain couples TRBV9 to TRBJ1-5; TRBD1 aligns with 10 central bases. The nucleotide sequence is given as TGTGCCAGCAGCGTGGGACAGGGGTCAAATCAGCCCCAGCATTTT. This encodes CASSVGQGSNQPQHF.